A selection of T cell receptor beta chains follows, all from one sample in a study of T cell changes during pregnancy in multiple sclerosis. This table comes from immunoSEQ multiplex PCR, and its TCRdb copy is limited to in-frame clones, with some not included. The repertoire holds approximately 110,000 clones, with about 94% as singletons. The material was peripheral blood, obtained in the third trimester of pregnancy. These TCRs come from a female donor with multiple sclerosis, enrolled in a pregnancy study. Each CDR3 is given with its conserved first and last residue. The D gene is left open where the match is weak. Clone size is shown for a subset of rows, as once, few, many or a class of expanded clone.

d_gene,v_gene,j_gene,abundance,CDR3nt,CDR3aa
TRBD2,TRBV10-2,TRBJ2-1,NA,TGCGCCAGCAGCCCGCCGGGACTAGCTCTTAATGAGCAGTTCTTC,CASSPPGLALNEQFF
NA,TRBV4-2,TRBJ2-2,NA,TGTGCCAGCAGCCAAGCCTGGCCCCCCGGGGAGCTGTTTTTT,CASSQAWPPGELFF
NA,TRBV7-9,TRBJ1-2,NA,TGTGCCAGCAGCTTAGAGGCCAGGCATGCTTTC,CASSLEARHAF
TRBD2,TRBV5-1,TRBJ2-1,once,TGCGCCAGCAGCTTTAGATGGCGGGGGAACTCCTACAATGAGCAGTTCTTC,CASSFRWRGNSYNEQFF
TRBD2,TRBV30,TRBJ2-5,NA,TGTGCCTGGAGTTTAGCGGGGGGGCCCCAAGAGACCCAGTACTTC,CAWSLAGGPQETQYF
NA,TRBV2,TRBJ2-7,NA,TGTGCCAGCAGTCCCACAGGGCCTGAATACGAGCAGTACTTC,CASSPTGPEYEQYF
NA,TRBV30,TRBJ1-2,NA,TGTGCCTGGTGGGTCCCTACTCGACAGGCTCGGTCGGGCTACACCTTC,CAWWVPTRQARSGYTF
NA,TRBV6-5,TRBJ2-7,NA,TGTGCCAGCAGCCCCCCCGGGCCTAGCGTGGAGCAGTACTTC,CASSPPGPSVEQYF
TRBD2,TRBV27,TRBJ2-3,NA,TGTGCCAGCAGATCCGCCCTAGCGGGAGTCACAGATACGCAGTATTTT,CASRSALAGVTDTQYF
NA,TRBV13,TRBJ1-2,NA,TGTGCCAGCAGCACCCAAAGAGGGGGTTTATATGGCTACACCTTC,CASSTQRGGLYGYTF
TRBD1,TRBV9,TRBJ2-5,NA,TGTGCCAGCAGCGTGACCGGGACAGGGATGAGAGAGACCCAGTACTTC,CASSVTGTGMRETQYF
TRBD1,TRBV30,TRBJ1-2,NA,TGTGCCTGGAGTGTGAGAGGGACAGGGGATGGCTACACCTTC,CAWSVRGTGDGYTF
TRBD2,TRBV5-4,TRBJ2-5,NA,TGTGCCAGCAGCCTGGGCGGGGGGATGGAGACCCAGTACTTC,CASSLGGGMETQYF
TRBD1,TRBV5-1,TRBJ2-2,NA,TGCGCCAGCAGCTCAGACAGGGTGGGGGCCGGGGAGCTGTTTTTT,CASSSDRVGAGELFF
NA,TRBV19,TRBJ1-1,NA,TGTGCCAGCCGACAGACAGGGAACACTGAAGCTTTCTTT,CASRQTGNTEAFF
TRBD1,TRBV5-1,TRBJ1-1,NA,TGCGCCAGCAGCCGGGACAGGGCGGTAAAGACTGAAGCTTTCTTT,CASSRDRAVKTEAFF
NA,TRBV5-4,TRBJ1-2,NA,TGTGCCAGCAGCTTGGCTTCCAGGGGTCACTATGGCTACACCTTC,CASSLASRGHYGYTF